These 27 T cell receptor beta chains share one sample of origin, sequenced in a study of OX40 agonist ivuxolimab in advanced cancers. Method: immunoSEQ multiplex PCR; TCRdb's copy keeps in-frame clones and lacks some. The profile shows tens of thousands of clones, 91% of them singletons. The sample was CD4+ or CD8+ T cells sorted from blood, taken in a trial of the OX40 agonist ivuxolimab. The receptors derive from an adult with an advanced solid tumor such as melanoma, head and neck, liver or kidney cancer.

This chain joins TRBV19 and TRBJ2-7, with 9 nucleotides matching TRBD2. Germline V gene data show CDR1 as LNHDA and CDR2 as SQIVND (reference sequence). The CDR3 extends over 15 amino acids. Unmatched junction bases numbered 12, after V lost 7 bases and J lost 5 bases. The CDR3 coding sequence is TGTGCCAGTATGGTTTCTAGCGGGATTATTAACGAGCAGTACTTC. Its protein product is CASMVSSGIINEQYF.

This rearrangement joins TRBV7-3 to TRBJ2-7; 9 nucleotides align to TRBD1. Germline values: CDR1 SGHTA, CDR2 FQGTGA. The V and J ends lost 5 bases and 4 bases, in that order; junction bases with no gene match: 3. This CDR3 is 13 amino acids long. The CDR3 DNA reads TGTGCCAGCAGCCCGGGACAGGGTTACGAGCAGTACTTC. It codes for CASSPGQGYEQYF.

The CDR3 DNA is TGTGCCAGCAGCGTAAGTGGGACCCATGCCTACGAGCAGTACTTC. This translates into CASSVSGTHAYEQYF. The chain recombines TRBV9 with TRBJ2-7; either TRBD1 or TRBD2 may supply D (5 bases each). There are 15 residues in the CDR3. In germline, CDR1 is SGDLS, CDR2 YYNGEE. Trimming cost V 1 base and J 2 bases, with 13 bases left between them.

This rearrangement joins TRBV7-6 to TRBJ2-7, with 11 bases fitting TRBD2. This CDR3 region has 19 residues. After removal of 0 bases from V and 0 bases from J, the junction contained 10 bases not matched to a gene. Per germline, CDR1 SGHVS and CDR2 FNYEAQ. The CDR3 reads CASSLALPSGRSNSYEQYF. The CDR3 DNA follows: TGTGCCAGCAGCTTAGCGCTCCCTAGCGGGAGGTCAAACTCCTACGAGCAGTACTTC.

The chain uses TRBV11-3 and TRBJ2-7; TRBD1 agrees at 7 bases. The CDR3 is 14 amino acids. The ends lost 2 bases at V and 4 bases at J; junction bases unmatched: 5. Germline V lookup: CDR1 SGHNT, CDR2 YENEEA. CDR3 DNA: TGTGCCAGCAGCTTACTTGGGACAGATTACGAGCAGTACTTC. Its translation: CASSLLGTDYEQYF.

The rearrangement links TRBV5-6 to TRBJ2-7, with D uncertain. Germline values: CDR1 SGHDT, CDR2 YYEEEE. V dropped 0 bases and J dropped 0 bases, with 7 bases sitting between them. The CDR3 has 14 amino acids. The CDR3 region is CASSLGLSSYEQYF. Written as DNA, the CDR3 is TGTGCCAGCAGCTTGGGTCTGAGCTCCTACGAGCAGTACTTC.

The chain employs TRBV18 and TRBJ2-1; the D gene is possibly TRBD2 (6 bases). The CDR3 has 16 amino acids. V lost 2 bases to trimming and J lost 10 bases, with 21 bases between them. CDR1 and CDR2 from the germline V gene are KGHSH and LQKENI. The CDR3 here is CASSPRSGLTAYEQFF. As DNA, the CDR3 is TGTGCCAGCTCACCAAGGTCGGGACTGACCGCCTACGAGCAGTTCTTC.

The J gene is TRBJ2-3, the V gene TRBV18, with D perhaps matching TRBD1 or TRBD2 (5 bases each). Germline lookup yields CDR1 KGHSH and CDR2 LQKENI. This CDR3 region has 12 residues. V was cut by 1 base and J by 6 bases, with 5 bases left in between. CDR3 protein: CASSPRGDTQYF. The CDR3 nucleotides are TGTGCCAGCTCACCACGGGGGGATACGCAGTATTTT.

This clone was counted a single time. The chain recombines TRBV2 with TRBJ2-7, with 8 bases that match TRBD1. J lost 5 bases, V lost 2 bases, and 8 bases had no gene match. Germline CDR1 reads SNHLY; CDR2 reads FYNNEI. CDR3 length equals 15 residues. The CDR3 bases are TGTGCCAGCAGTGAACAGGGGGCGCCGGGCCACGAGCAGTACTTC. Residues: CASSEQGAPGHEQYF. Variable domain in full (rest from reference TRBV2 and TRBJ2-7): EPEVTQTPSHQVTQMGQEVILRCVPISNHLYFYWYRQILGQKVEFLVSFYNNEISEKSEIFDDQFSVERPDGSNFTLKIRSTKLEDSAMYFCASSEQGAPGHEQYFGPGTRLTVT.

V gene TRBV11-3 combines with J gene TRBJ1-2; TRBD1 is a possible D gene (6 bases). The CDR3 has 14 residues. The germline V gene encodes CDR1 SGHNT and CDR2 YENEEA. V lost 5 bases and J 5 bases, leaving 15 bases between the germline ends. CDR3 protein: CASSLSGVSYGYTF. The CDR3 coding sequence is TGTGCCAGCAGCCTTTCAGGGGTTAGTTATGGCTACACCTTC.

V gene TRBV4-1 combines with J gene TRBJ2-7; TRBD1 aligns across 7 bases. J gave up 3 bases and V 2 bases, and 4 bases lay outside the gene matches. Looked up from germline, CDR1 is MGHRA and CDR2 is YSYEKL. The CDR3 is 14 residues long. The CDR3 spells CASSQPGDSYEQYF. The CDR3 nucleotides are TGCGCCAGCAGCCAACCCGGGGACAGCTACGAGCAGTACTTC.

The chain is built from TRBV19 and TRBJ1-4, with a tentative D call TRBD1 (5 bases). The CDR3 length is 18 residues. Germline V gene data show CDR1 as LNHDA and CDR2 as SQIVND (reference sequence). The ends were cut back, 5 bases at V and 0 bases at J, with 19 bases in the middle. The CDR3 bases are TGTGCCAGTAGTGCCCACGTGGAGGGGACTGCAACTAATGAAAAACTGTTTTTT. It is translated as CASSAHVEGTATNEKLFF.

The V call is TRBV29-1, the J call TRBJ2-3; TRBD1 might be the D (6 bases). The CDR3 has 15 amino acids. Germline V gene sequence: CDR1 SQVTM, CDR2 ANQGSEA. Trimming shortened V by 3 bases and J by 0 bases, and 13 bases separated the two germline ends. CDR3 region: CSVDGRGRSTDTQYF. For the CDR3, the DNA is TGCAGCGTTGATGGCAGGGGTCGTAGCACAGATACGCAGTATTTT.

V usage is TRBV11-3 and J usage is TRBJ1-4; D gene unclear. V lost 1 base, J lost 0 bases, and 3 bases lay in between. There are 14 residues in the CDR3. Germline V CDR1 and CDR2: SGHNT, YENEEA. The CDR3 nucleotides are TGTGCCAGCAGCTTAGGTTCAACTAATGAAAAACTGTTTTTT. As protein: CASSLGSTNEKLFF.

The CDR3 DNA reads TGTGCCAGCAGCTTAGGGCCCGGGGAGCTGTTTTTT. Amino acids: CASSLGPGELFF. V is TRBV7-9 and J is TRBJ2-2; D is unresolved. The germline gives CDR1 SEHNR, CDR2 FQNEAQ (reference sequence). Trimming left V 1 base short and J 6 bases short, with 3 bases between. This CDR3 comprises 12 residues.

The V gene is TRBV5-1, the J gene TRBJ2-7; D might be TRBD1 or TRBD2, each matching 6 bases. CDR1 SGHRS and CDR2 YFSETQ come from the germline V gene. The CDR3 is 12 residues long. The germline V and J ends were trimmed by 5 bases and 7 bases, with 13 bases remaining between them. The CDR3 is CASREGGREQYF. CDR3 nucleotides: TGCGCCAGCAGAGAAGGGGGGCGAGAGCAGTACTTC.

The chain couples TRBV5-5 to TRBJ1-2; D is perhaps TRBD1 (6 bases). The V end lost 1 base, the J end lost 4 bases, and 17 bases lay between the germline ends. The V gene's germline CDR1 is SGHKS and CDR2 YYEKEE (reference sequence). This CDR3 region has 16 residues. This chain's CDR3 is CASSLTFGGGAYGYTF. In DNA, the CDR3 is TGTGCCAGCAGCTTGACGTTTGGCGGGGGGGCCTATGGCTACACCTTC.

J is TRBJ2-3 and V is TRBV11-2, with no clear D. CDR1 and CDR2 (germline): SGHAT, FQNNGV. The V end was cut by 8 bases, the J end by 6 bases, with 12 bases between. This CDR3 contains 12 residues. The CDR3 reads CASGRVRDTQYF. As DNA, the CDR3 is TGTGCCAGCGGCCGAGTTAGGGATACGCAGTATTTT.

The J gene is TRBJ1-2, the V gene TRBV9; TRBD1 is a possible D gene (5 bases). Between the trimmed V and J ends, which lost 3 bases and 0 bases, there was a span of 12 bases. CDR1 and CDR2 from the germline V gene are SGDLS and YYNGEE. CDR3 size: 15 residues. The CDR3 spells CASSAGTEANYGYTF. The CDR3 DNA reads as TGTGCCAGCAGCGCCGGGACGGAGGCTAACTATGGCTACACCTTC.

V gene TRBV9 combines with J gene TRBJ1-1, with D perhaps TRBD1 (5 bases). The germline gives CDR1 SGDLS, CDR2 YYNGEE. V was trimmed by 3 bases and J by 5 bases, leaving 17 bases between them. The CDR3 runs to 15 residues. CDR3 sequence: CASSAADTDKTEAFF. CDR3 nucleotide sequence: TGTGCCAGCAGCGCGGCGGACACGGATAAGACTGAAGCTTTCTTT. Supplemented by reference TRBV9 and TRBJ1-1, the full variable domain reads DSGVTQTPKHLITATGQRVTLRCSPRSGDLSVYWYQQSLDQGLQFLIQYYNGEERAKGNILERFSAQQFPDLHSELNLSSLELGDSALYFCASSAADTDKTEAFFGQGTRLTVV.

The chain recombines TRBV21-1 with TRBJ2-1; TRBD2, as called in the table, went unchecked against the DNA. TRBV21-1 is reported as a pseudogene. The CDR3 consists of 14 residues. The CDR3 nucleotides are TGTGCCAGCAGCCGGGGGGCGGCTTACAATGAGCAGTTCTTC. Translated: CASSRGAAYNEQFF.

This sequence joins TRBV15 and TRBJ2-1, with 7 bases aligning to TRBD2. The CDR3 is 21 amino acids. V was clipped by 3 bases and J by 7 bases; unmatched bases: 27. Germline-derived CDR1 and CDR2 are LNHNV and YYDKDF (reference sequence). CDR3 bases: TGTGCCACCAGCAGTCCGCGGGACGGCAATCTTCTAGGCGGGAGTAAGAATGAGCAGTTCTTC. It codes for CATSSPRDGNLLGGSKNEQFF.

This chain links TRBV28 with TRBJ2-3; D perhaps matches TRBD1 (5 bases). Germline V gives CDR1 MDHEN, CDR2 SYDVKM. Trimming took 5 bases from V and 0 from J, leaving 15 bases between them. This CDR3 region has 16 residues. The CDR3 region has the DNA TGTGCCAGCAGTACAAAGGACACCTCTAGCACAGATACGCAGTATTTT. Translation: CASSTKDTSSTDTQYF.

The genes are TRBV6-5 and TRBJ2-7; the match to TRBD2 covers 8 bases. With 8 bases clipped from V and 3 bases from J, the junction kept 9 bases outside the gene matches. The CDR3 loop spans 14 amino acids. Germline V gene lookup returns CDR1 MNHEY and CDR2 SVGAGI. CDR3 nucleotides: TGTGCCAGCCAGACCGGGACTAGGCTCTACGAGCAGTACTTC. Translation gives CASQTGTRLYEQYF.

The gene calls are TRBV7-9 and TRBJ1-3; D gene ambiguous. There are 14 residues in the CDR3. Per the germline V gene, CDR1 is SEHNR and CDR2 is FQNEAQ (reference sequence). V gave up 1 base and J gave up 5 bases, with 9 bases separating them. In DNA form, the CDR3 reads TGTGCCAGCAGCTTAGAAGGCGGGCGAAACACCATATATTTT. Amino acid sequence: CASSLEGGRNTIYF.

CDR3 in amino acids: CASSSTETYEQYF. The CDR3 region has the DNA TGTGCCAGCAGCTCGACGGAAACCTACGAGCAGTACTTC. The chain links TRBV5-4 to TRBJ2-7, with no clear D. CDR1 and CDR2 (germline): SGHNT, YYREEE (reference sequence). V was pared by 3 bases and J by 2 bases, with 9 bases between. The CDR3 spans 13 residues.

The chain links TRBV6-6 to TRBJ2-7; tentative D call: TRBD1 (5 bases). Germline values: CDR1 MNHNY, CDR2 SVGAGI (reference sequence). The CDR3 covers 12 residues. V dropped 3 bases and J dropped 5 bases, with 8 bases sitting between them. The chain's CDR3 is CASSYKGNEQYF. In DNA, the CDR3 is TGTGCCAGCAGTTATAAGGGGAACGAGCAGTACTTC.